These T cell receptor beta chains were read from a single sample in a study of control samples from healthy donors and cancer patients. The method was immunoSEQ multiplex PCR; TCRdb's version includes in-frame clones alone and lacks a portion of them. The sample includes some 120,000 clones, more than 85% of them seen just once. The sequenced material came from blood. The receptors were sampled from a man aged 18 to 29 in good health. Each CDR3 is given with its conserved first and last residue. The D gene is left open where the match is weak. Size is omitted from some rows. Given values are once, few, many or a class for expanded clones.

abundance: NA
v_gene: TRBV28
j_gene: TRBJ1-2
d_gene: NA
len: 12
CDR3aa: CASSLDLYGYTF
CDR3nt: TGTGCCAGCAGTTTAGATCTCTATGGCTACACCTTC

abundance: NA
v_gene: TRBV9
j_gene: TRBJ2-1
d_gene: TRBD1
len: 19
CDR3aa: CASSVDPDRGLKSYNEQFF
CDR3nt: TGTGCCAGCAGCGTAGACCCGGACAGGGGGCTTAAGTCCTACAATGAGCAGTTCTTC

abundance: NA
v_gene: TRBV5-1
j_gene: TRBJ2-5
d_gene: TRBD2
len: 16
CDR3aa: CASSKNGLVASETQYF
CDR3nt: TGCGCCAGCAGCAAGAATGGACTAGTCGCCTCAGAGACCCAGTACTTC

abundance: NA
v_gene: TRBV28
j_gene: TRBJ1-2
d_gene: NA
len: 12
CDR3aa: CASSSGVAGYTF
CDR3nt: TGTGCCAGCAGTTCGGGGGTGGCTGGCTACACCTTC

abundance: few
v_gene: TRBV24-1
j_gene: TRBJ2-2
d_gene: NA
len: 15
CDR3aa: CATSDAGTTTGELFF
CDR3nt: TGTGCCACCAGTGATGCCGGGACAACAACCGGGGAGCTGTTTTTT

abundance: once
v_gene: TRBV5-4
j_gene: TRBJ2-5
d_gene: TRBD2
len: 15
CDR3aa: CASSRTSGRQETQYF
CDR3nt: TGTGCCAGCAGCCGCACCAGCGGGAGACAAGAGACCCAGTACTTC

abundance: NA
v_gene: TRBV3-1/TRBV3-2
j_gene: TRBJ1-5
d_gene: NA
len: 14
CDR3aa: CASSLQAGVQPQHF
CDR3nt: TGTGCCAGCAGCCTACAGGCAGGGGTTCAGCCCCAGCATTTT

abundance: NA
v_gene: TRBV5-6
j_gene: TRBJ1-2
d_gene: TRBD1
len: 15
CDR3aa: CASSLGQGFIYGYTF
CDR3nt: TGTGCCAGCAGCCTAGGACAGGGGTTCATCTATGGCTACACCTTC

abundance: NA
v_gene: TRBV27
j_gene: TRBJ2-2
d_gene: NA
len: 13
CDR3aa: CASSLGLAGELFF
CDR3nt: TGTGCCAGCAGTCTGGGACTGGCGGGGGAGCTGTTTTTT

abundance: NA
v_gene: TRBV10-1
j_gene: TRBJ1-1
d_gene: NA
len: 15
CDR3aa: CASSRQALGHTEAFF
CDR3nt: TGCGCCAGCAGTAGACAGGCGCTGGGTCACACTGAAGCTTTCTTT

abundance: NA
v_gene: TRBV6-6
j_gene: TRBJ1-1
d_gene: TRBD1
len: 13
CDR3aa: CASTGQAGTEAFF
CDR3nt: TGTGCCAGCACAGGACAGGCGGGCACTGAAGCTTTCTTT

abundance: NA
v_gene: TRBV9
j_gene: TRBJ2-1
d_gene: NA
len: 15
CDR3aa: CASSSSPGEGDEQFF
CDR3nt: TGTGCCAGCAGCTCATCCCCGGGAGAGGGGGATGAGCAGTTCTTC

abundance: NA
v_gene: TRBV9
j_gene: TRBJ1-1
d_gene: TRBD1
len: 14
CDR3aa: CASARDRVNTEAFF
CDR3nt: TGTGCCAGCGCTAGGGACAGGGTGAACACTGAAGCTTTCTTT

abundance: NA
v_gene: TRBV11-2
j_gene: TRBJ2-3
d_gene: NA
len: 12
CDR3aa: CASSLGKDTQYF
CDR3nt: TGTGCCAGCAGCTTAGGAAAAGATACGCAGTATTTT

abundance: NA
v_gene: TRBV9
j_gene: TRBJ2-2
d_gene: TRBD2
len: 15
CDR3aa: CASSAPGLHTGELFF
CDR3nt: TGTGCCAGCAGCGCTCCGGGACTACACACCGGGGAGCTGTTTTTT

abundance: NA
v_gene: TRBV29-1
j_gene: TRBJ1-5
d_gene: NA
len: 12
CDR3aa: CSVGSSNQPQHF
CDR3nt: TGCAGCGTTGGCAGTAGCAATCAGCCCCAGCATTTT

abundance: NA
v_gene: TRBV7-9
j_gene: TRBJ2-1
d_gene: TRBD1
len: 16
CDR3aa: CASSPKIGQGRNEQFF
CDR3nt: TGTGCCAGCAGCCCCAAAATCGGACAGGGGAGGAATGAGCAGTTCTTC

abundance: NA
v_gene: TRBV9
j_gene: TRBJ1-2
d_gene: TRBD1
len: 16
CDR3aa: CASSVAGAGGSYGYTF
CDR3nt: TGTGCCAGCAGCGTAGCTGGGGCAGGGGGGAGCTATGGCTACACCTTC

abundance: once
v_gene: TRBV7-9
j_gene: TRBJ1-6
d_gene: NA
len: 16
CDR3aa: CASSSTRVGPDMTLHF
CDR3nt: TGTGCCAGCAGCTCCACTCGGGTGGGGCCAGACATGACCCTCCACTTT

abundance: NA
v_gene: TRBV6-1
j_gene: TRBJ2-1
d_gene: TRBD2
len: 16
CDR3aa: CASSELAGSSYNEQFF
CDR3nt: TGTGCCAGCAGTGAACTAGCGGGAAGCTCCTACAATGAGCAGTTCTTC

abundance: NA
v_gene: TRBV13
j_gene: TRBJ1-1
d_gene: NA
len: 13
CDR3aa: CASSLEGAFEAFF
CDR3nt: TGTGCCAGCAGCTTAGAAGGGGCCTTCGAAGCTTTCTTT

abundance: NA
v_gene: TRBV19
j_gene: TRBJ2-2
d_gene: NA
len: 17
CDR3aa: CASSMRGDHLPPGSCFF
CDR3nt: NA

abundance: NA
v_gene: TRBV3-1/TRBV3-2
j_gene: TRBJ2-2
d_gene: NA
len: 16
CDR3aa: CASSQAGQIKTGELFF
CDR3nt: TGTGCCAGCAGCCAAGCTGGTCAGATAAAAACCGGGGAGCTGTTTTTT

abundance: NA
v_gene: TRBV20-1
j_gene: TRBJ1-1
d_gene: NA
len: 10
CDR3aa: CSARVVEAFF
CDR3nt: TGCAGTGCTAGGGTCGTTGAAGCTTTCTTT

abundance: NA
v_gene: TRBV23-1
j_gene: TRBJ1-4
d_gene: TRBD1
len: 18
CDR3aa: CASSPRGTAKATNEKLFF
CDR3nt: TGCGCCAGCAGTCCCCGAGGGACAGCAAAAGCAACTAATGAAAAACTGTTTTTT

abundance: NA
v_gene: TRBV24-1
j_gene: TRBJ2-1
d_gene: NA
len: 14
CDR3aa: CATSPLTPYNEQFF
CDR3nt: TGTGCCACCAGCCCCTTAACGCCCTACAATGAGCAGTTCTTC

abundance: few
v_gene: TRBV4-3
j_gene: TRBJ1-2
d_gene: NA
len: 15
CDR3aa: CASSQDPGTNYGYTF
CDR3nt: TGCGCCAGCAGCCAAGATCCAGGAACAAACTATGGCTACACCTTC

abundance: NA
v_gene: TRBV30
j_gene: TRBJ2-1
d_gene: TRBD2
len: 15
CDR3aa: CAWSEILAGGPEQFF
CDR3nt: TGTGCCTGGAGCGAAATACTAGCGGGAGGGCCCGAGCAGTTCTTC

abundance: NA
v_gene: TRBV7-2
j_gene: TRBJ1-3
d_gene: NA
len: 16
CDR3aa: CASSLVQRHSGNTIYF
CDR3nt: TGTGCCAGCAGCTTAGTGCAGCGCCACTCTGGAAACACCATATATTTT

abundance: NA
v_gene: TRBV6-1
j_gene: TRBJ1-5
d_gene: NA
len: 17
CDR3aa: CASSEVLAVDSNQPQHF
CDR3nt: TGTGCCAGCAGTGAGGTATTGGCCGTAGATAGCAATCAGCCCCAGCATTTT

abundance: once
v_gene: TRBV5-4
j_gene: TRBJ1-2
d_gene: NA
len: 14
CDR3aa: CASSPPTGGVGYTF
CDR3nt: TGTGCCAGCAGCCCCCCAACCGGGGGTGTGGGCTACACCTTC

abundance: once
v_gene: TRBV4-1
j_gene: TRBJ1-2
d_gene: NA
len: 15
CDR3aa: CASGPVAIVFYGYTF
CDR3nt: TGCGCCAGCGGACCAGTGGCGATAGTTTTCTATGGCTACACCTTC

abundance: NA
v_gene: TRBV27
j_gene: TRBJ2-7
d_gene: TRBD1
len: 13
CDR3aa: CASSLGTDYEQYF
CDR3nt: TGTGCCAGCAGTTTAGGGACAGACTACGAGCAGTACTTC

abundance: NA
v_gene: TRBV14
j_gene: TRBJ2-3
d_gene: TRBD2
len: 18
CDR3aa: CASSQGAPSGGARNTQYF
CDR3nt: TGTGCCAGCAGCCAAGGAGCGCCTAGCGGAGGGGCCAGAAATACGCAGTATTTT

abundance: few
v_gene: TRBV4-1
j_gene: TRBJ1-1
d_gene: TRBD1
len: 16
CDR3aa: CASSQDPRGRGTEAFF
CDR3nt: TGCGCCAGCAGCCAAGATCCCAGGGGGCGCGGCACTGAAGCTTTCTTT

abundance: NA
v_gene: TRBV12-3/TRBV12-4
j_gene: TRBJ1-1
d_gene: NA
len: 13
CDR3aa: CASSGGVNTEAFF
CDR3nt: TGTGCCAGCAGCGGGGGAGTGAACACTGAAGCTTTCTTT

abundance: NA
v_gene: TRBV5-1
j_gene: TRBJ2-1
d_gene: NA
len: 14
CDR3aa: CASSWAETYNEQFF
CDR3nt: TGCGCCAGCAGCTGGGCGGAAACCTACAATGAGCAGTTCTTC

abundance: NA
v_gene: TRBV9
j_gene: TRBJ1-2
d_gene: NA
len: 17
CDR3aa: CASSARTGPASNYGYTF
CDR3nt: TGTGCCAGCAGCGCTAGGACCGGTCCAGCCTCTAACTATGGCTACACCTTC

abundance: NA
v_gene: TRBV7-3
j_gene: TRBJ2-2
d_gene: TRBD2
len: 15
CDR3aa: CASSSTGTRAGELFF
CDR3nt: TGTGCCAGCAGCTCTACCGGGACTAGGGCCGGGGAGCTGTTTTTT

abundance: NA
v_gene: TRBV9
j_gene: TRBJ2-1
d_gene: TRBD2
len: 16
CDR3aa: CASSGGRLAGGNEQFF
CDR3nt: TGTGCCAGCAGCGGAGGGAGACTAGCGGGAGGAAATGAGCAGTTCTTC

abundance: NA
v_gene: TRBV18
j_gene: TRBJ2-2
d_gene: NA
len: 15
CDR3aa: CASSLGGGSTGELFF
CDR3nt: TGTGCCAGCTCACTTGGAGGGGGCAGCACCGGGGAGCTGTTTTTT

abundance: NA
v_gene: TRBV10-3
j_gene: TRBJ2-7
d_gene: TRBD1
len: 15
CDR3aa: CAISGSFGTDSKEYF
CDR3nt: TGTGCCATCAGTGGTTCTTTCGGGACAGACTCAAAGGAGTACTTC

abundance: NA
v_gene: TRBV14
j_gene: TRBJ2-2
d_gene: TRBD2
len: 20
CDR3aa: CASSFLSRTSGHTGTGELFF
CDR3nt: TGTGCCAGCAGCTTCCTCAGCCGTACTAGCGGCCATACGGGCACCGGGGAGCTGTTTTTT

abundance: NA
v_gene: TRBV12-3/TRBV12-4
j_gene: TRBJ1-2
d_gene: TRBD1
len: 12
CDR3aa: CASSRQGSGYTF
CDR3nt: TGTGCCAGCAGCCGACAGGGTTCCGGCTACACCTTC

abundance: NA
v_gene: TRBV6-2/TRBV6-3
j_gene: TRBJ2-7
d_gene: NA
len: 14
CDR3aa: CASSQSLGPYEQYF
CDR3nt: TGTGCCAGCAGTCAATCGTTAGGACCCTACGAGCAGTACTTC

abundance: NA
v_gene: TRBV28
j_gene: TRBJ1-5
d_gene: NA
len: 14
CDR3aa: CASSLVGTHQPQHF
CDR3nt: TGTGCCAGCAGTTTGGTAGGGACCCATCAGCCCCAGCATTTT

abundance: NA
v_gene: TRBV7-3
j_gene: TRBJ2-1
d_gene: NA
len: 14
CDR3aa: CASSFGGPYNEQFF
CDR3nt: TGTGCCAGCAGCTTTGGGGGGCCATACAATGAGCAGTTCTTC

abundance: NA
v_gene: TRBV4-3
j_gene: TRBJ1-1
d_gene: TRBD1
len: 20
CDR3aa: CASSQESPDEDRGLRTEAFF
CDR3nt: TGCGCCAGCAGCCAAGAGAGTCCCGACGAGGACAGGGGTCTACGCACTGAAGCTTTCTTT

abundance: NA
v_gene: TRBV7-9
j_gene: TRBJ2-2
d_gene: NA
len: 15
CDR3aa: CASSLVVQPTGELFF
CDR3nt: TGTGCCAGCAGCTTAGTAGTCCAACCCACCGGGGAGCTGTTTTTT

abundance: NA
v_gene: TRBV5-1
j_gene: TRBJ1-1
d_gene: NA
len: 15
CDR3aa: CASSSFGGGNTEAFF
CDR3nt: TGCGCCAGCAGCTCTTTTGGCGGCGGGAACACTGAAGCTTTCTTT

abundance: NA
v_gene: TRBV19
j_gene: TRBJ2-7
d_gene: NA
len: 13
CDR3aa: CASSQGRIYEQYF
CDR3nt: TGTGCCAGTAGTCAGGGGCGGATCTACGAGCAGTACTTC

abundance: NA
v_gene: TRBV14
j_gene: TRBJ1-2
d_gene: TRBD1
len: 13
CDR3aa: CASSPKQGSGYTF
CDR3nt: TGTGCCAGCAGCCCTAAACAGGGGTCTGGCTACACCTTC

abundance: once
v_gene: TRBV7-3
j_gene: TRBJ1-1
d_gene: NA
len: 13
CDR3aa: CASSPQGYTEAFF
CDR3nt: TGTGCCAGCAGCCCCCAGGGGTACACTGAAGCTTTCTTT

abundance: NA
v_gene: TRBV6-4
j_gene: TRBJ2-3
d_gene: TRBD2
len: 16
CDR3aa: CASSEIAGGITDTQYF
CDR3nt: TGTGCCAGCAGTGAAATAGCGGGAGGGATCACAGATACGCAGTATTTT